A single sample gave rise to the 27 T cell receptor beta chains below, sequenced in a study of T cells after posttransplantation cyclophosphamide. Treatment was busulfan-fludarabine conditioning, a marrow graft, and cyclophosphamide on days +3 and +4. Some clones are missing from TCRdb's copy, which holds only in-frame ones; the method was immunoSEQ multiplex PCR. The sample holds some 16,000 clones, and no clone turns up only once. The sample in question was PBMCs, obtained after allogeneic stem cell transplant with posttransplant cyclophosphamide. The receptors were gathered from a female patient aged 25-40 years who received an allogeneic stem cell transplant from a related donor, was CMV-positive, and had no GVHD. Some of the T cells might come from the graft donor.

This clone occurred many times. V gene TRBV6-1 combines with J gene TRBJ2-5; tentatively, D is TRBD2 (5 bases). This CDR3 comprises 14 residues. Germline V lookup: CDR1 MNHNS, CDR2 SASEGT. V was trimmed by 3 bases and J by 3 bases, leaving 11 bases between them. The DNA of the CDR3 is TGTGCCAGCAGTGACGGAGGCAGCAAAGAGACCCAGTACTTC. Protein sequence: CASSDGGSKETQYF.

This clone was seen ten or more times. The same CDR3 can be traced to other DNA sequences in this sample. The chain uses TRBV7-8 and TRBJ2-1; D remains ambiguous. V lost 5 bases to trimming and J lost 3 bases, with 8 bases between them. The CDR3 length is 13 residues. From germline, CDR1 is SGHVS and CDR2 FQNEAQ. The CDR3 sequence is CASSTSLYNEQFF. The CDR3 region has the DNA TGTGCCAGCAGCACCTCACTCTACAATGAGCAGTTCTTC.

This clone was seen a handful of times. This rearrangement joins TRBV6-5 to TRBJ2-7; 8 bases are a match to TRBD2. Per the germline V gene, CDR1 is MNHEY and CDR2 is SVGAGI. The CDR3 is 13 residues long. Trimming at V came to 5 bases and at J to 8 bases, leaving 8 bases not matched to a gene. CDR3 sequence: CASSELAGGQQYF. CDR3 DNA: TGTGCCAGCAGTGAACTTGCGGGGGGACAGCAGTACTTC.

The sample holds many counts of this clone. The V gene is TRBV7-9, the J gene TRBJ2-1, with 9 positions matching TRBD2. V shed 11 bases, J shed 4 bases, and the junction held 9 bases outside the gene matches. Germline CDR1 reads SEHNR; CDR2 reads FQNEAQ (reference sequence). This CDR3 has 14 amino acids. The DNA for the CDR3 is TGTGCCGCAGGGCCTAGCGGGACGTACAATGAGCAGTTCTTC. Protein product: CAAGPSGTYNEQFF. The full variable domain, completed using reference TRBV7-9 and TRBJ2-1, is DTGVSQNPRHKITKRGQNVTFRCDPISEHNRLYWYRQTLGQGPEFLTYFQNEAQLEKSRLLSDRFSAERPKGSFSTLEIQRTEQGDSAMYLCAAGPSGTYNEQFFGPGTRLTVL.

This clone was observed at least ten times. V gene TRBV9 combines with J gene TRBJ1-1, with no clear D. The CDR3 has 15 residues. The V gene's germline CDR1 is SGDLS and CDR2 YYNGEE. V lost 3 bases to trimming and J lost 5 bases, with 17 bases between them. CDR3 protein: CASSAVGEVGTEAFF. In DNA, the CDR3 is TGTGCCAGCAGCGCCGTCGGTGAGGTCGGGACTGAAGCTTTCTTT. Variable domain in full (rest from reference TRBV9 and TRBJ1-1): DSGVTQTPKHLITATGQRVTLRCSPRSGDLSVYWYQQSLDQGLQFLIQYYNGEERAKGNILERFSAQQFPDLHSELNLSSLELGDSALYFCASSAVGEVGTEAFFGQGTRLTVV.

There are many counts of this clone. The chain couples TRBV6-5 to TRBJ1-1, with no clear D. V lost 10 bases to trimming and J lost 2 bases, with 11 bases between them. Germline V lookup: CDR1 MNHEY, CDR2 SVGAGI. This CDR3 region has 12 residues. CDR3 sequence reads: CATWRGNTEAFF. CDR3 coding DNA: TGTGCCACCTGGCGGGGAAACACTGAAGCTTTCTTT.

This clone was counted at least ten times. The chain uses TRBV6-1 and TRBJ2-7; D gene ambiguous. From germline, CDR1 is MNHNS and CDR2 SASEGT. V dropped 4 bases and J dropped 4 bases, with 11 bases sitting between them. The CDR3 sequence is 13 residues long. Here the CDR3 reads CASSVLREYEQYF. Here the CDR3 DNA reads TGTGCCAGCAGTGTGCTGCGCGAGTACGAGCAGTACTTC.

This clone has ten or more counts. The chain has TRBV9 and TRBJ2-1, with D maybe TRBD1 (6 bases). Germline lookup yields CDR1 SGDLS and CDR2 YYNGEE. The CDR3 sequence is 15 residues long. Deletions cut 0 bases from V and 8 bases from J, with 15 bases between. The chain's CDR3 is CASSVEGGVDHEQFF. CDR3 DNA: TGTGCCAGCAGCGTAGAAGGGGGAGTAGACCATGAGCAGTTCTTC.

The rearrangement links TRBV7-9 to TRBJ2-3, with 7 bases lining up with TRBD2. The germline CDR1 and CDR2 sequences are SEHNR and FQNEAQ (reference sequence). CDR3 length: 15 residues. V was pared by 3 bases and J by 5 bases, with 8 bases of the junction left unmatched. The CDR3 DNA reads TGTGCCAGCAGCTTCATGACTAGCCCCCAAGATACGCAGTATTTT. Translated, it gives CASSFMTSPQDTQYF.

This clone occurred many times. The rearrangement joins TRBV25-1 to TRBJ2-1, with 11 bases aligning to TRBD2. The V and J ends lost 4 bases and 0 bases, in that order; junction bases with no gene match: 8. Germline V lookup: CDR1 MGHDK, CDR2 SYGVNS. The CDR3 spans 18 residues. This chain's CDR3 is CASSAVSTSGDSYNEQFF. CDR3 DNA: TGTGCCAGCAGTGCTGTATCGACTAGCGGGGACTCCTACAATGAGCAGTTCTTC.

This clone was observed at least ten times. The chain recombines TRBV28 with TRBJ1-5; TRBD1 agrees at 7 bases. V lost 6 bases to trimming and J lost 2 bases; unmatched junction nucleotides: 7. CDR3 length: 15 amino acids. Germline V gives CDR1 MDHEN, CDR2 SYDVKM. This CDR3 is CASSLTGLRNQPQHF. Written as DNA, the CDR3 is TGTGCCAGCAGCCTGACAGGGTTGCGCAATCAGCCCCAGCATTTT.

V is TRBV6-5 and J is TRBJ1-1; possible D gene TRBD1, 6 bases. Between the trimmed V and J ends, which lost 5 bases and 4 bases, there was a span of 14 bases. The V gene's germline CDR1 is MNHEY and CDR2 SVGAGI. The CDR3 contains 14 residues. CDR3 sequence (DNA): TGTGCCAGCAGTGGCTCGAGACAGGCCACTGAAGCTTTCTTT. Encoded protein: CASSGSRQATEAFF.

Many counts were recorded for this clone. The V gene is TRBV18, the J gene TRBJ1-2, with 9 nucleotides matching TRBD1. Trimming took 4 bases from V and 2 from J; bases not matched to a gene: 8. In germline, CDR1 is KGHSH, CDR2 LQKENI. This CDR3 comprises 16 residues. Written as DNA, the CDR3 is TGTGCCAGCTCACACGGGACAGGGATAACGAACTATGGCTACACCTTC. Translated: CASSHGTGITNYGYTF.

In its sample, this clone was seen many times. The chain employs TRBV5-4 and TRBJ2-1; 11 bases are shared with TRBD2. V shed 3 bases, J shed 7 bases, and the junction held 15 bases outside the gene matches. The germline V gene has CDR1 SGHNT and CDR2 YYREEE (reference sequence). The CDR3 totals 18 residues. In DNA, the CDR3 is TGTGCCAGCAGCTCGGGACTAGCGGAAATTCAAAGGTGGAATGAGCAGTTCTTC. It codes for CASSSGLAEIQRWNEQFF.

This clone showed up many times. This sequence joins TRBV28 and TRBJ2-7, with D tentatively TRBD1 (5 bases). The CDR3 runs to 15 residues. Germline V gene lookup returns CDR1 MDHEN and CDR2 SYDVKM. The germline V and J ends were trimmed by 5 bases and 3 bases, with 17 bases remaining between them. CDR3 DNA sequence: TGTGCCAGCAGTGGAAGGGGCAGCAGGGACTACGAGCAGTACTTC. Encoded protein: CASSGRGSRDYEQYF.

This clone was observed many times. J is TRBJ2-6 and V is TRBV28, with 7 bases that match TRBD1. CDR1 is MDHEN and CDR2 is SYDVKM in the germline V gene. This CDR3 region has 16 residues. With V trimmed by 7 bases and J by 0 bases, 6 bases remained unmatched. CDR3 DNA sequence: TGTGCCAGCAAAGGCCAGGGGGACTCTGGGGCCAACGTCCTGACTTTC. It codes for CASKGQGDSGANVLTF.

This clone was detected ten times or more. The chain combines TRBV14 with TRBJ1-1; D is unclear. V was clipped by 4 bases and J by 4 bases, with 13 bases between them. The CDR3 extends over 14 amino acids. Germline values: CDR1 SGHDN, CDR2 FVKESK. CDR3: CASSPLYPGTEAFF. The CDR3 bases are TGTGCCAGCAGCCCTTTATACCCCGGCACTGAAGCTTTCTTT.

Ten or more counts support this clone. V usage is TRBV18 and J usage is TRBJ2-7; no definite D call. The CDR3 spans 14 residues. In germline, CDR1 is KGHSH, CDR2 LQKENI. Trimming removed 0 bases at V and 5 bases at J, with 11 bases between. CDR3: CASSPPSRTHEQYF. The CDR3 DNA follows: TGTGCCAGCTCACCACCGTCCAGAACCCACGAGCAGTACTTC.

In its sample, this clone was seen many times. This chain links TRBV19 with TRBJ1-4; TRBD1 matches at 7 bases. The germline V gene has CDR1 LNHDA and CDR2 SQIVND (reference sequence). Trimming took 5 bases from V and 8 from J; bases not matched to a gene: 11. The CDR3 totals 15 residues. The CDR3 DNA is TGTGCCAGTAGTCCTGACAGGGAAAGAAAAGAAAAACTGTTTTTT. Translated: CASSPDRERKEKLFF. The variable domain in full, completed from reference TRBV19 and TRBJ1-4, reads DGGITQSPKYLFRKEGQNVTLSCEQNLNHDAMYWYRQDPGQGLRLIYYSQIVNDFQKGDIAEGYSVSREKKESFPLTVTSAQKNPTAFYLCASSPDRERKEKLFFGSGTQLSVL.

In this sample, this clone turned up many times. CDR3 region: CASTTSTGGGNTIYF. For the CDR3, the DNA is TGTGCCAGCACCACCTCGACAGGGGGAGGAAACACCATATATTTT. The genes are TRBV25-1 and TRBJ1-3; 9 positions match TRBD1. The length of the CDR3 is 15 residues. V lost 7 bases and J lost 4; bases outside the gene matches: 8. From germline, CDR1 is MGHDK and CDR2 SYGVNS.

This clone was seen repeatedly, ten times or more. The CDR3 region is CASSAEQGAIQETQYF. Here the CDR3 DNA reads TGTGCCAGCTCGGCAGAACAGGGGGCGATCCAAGAGACCCAGTACTTC. V and J are TRBV18 and TRBJ2-5, with 9 positions matching TRBD1. V shed 6 bases and J 1 base; nucleotides not matched to a gene: 9. The CDR3 extends over 16 amino acids. Germline V lookup: CDR1 KGHSH, CDR2 LQKENI.

This clone was picked up many times. The chain links TRBV5-6 to TRBJ1-6; no definite D call. V lost 3 bases to trimming and J lost 6 bases, with 7 bases between them. CDR1 is SGHDT and CDR2 is YYEEEE in the germline V gene. The CDR3 contains 13 residues. CDR3 residues: CASSYRGNSPLHF. The CDR3 nucleotides read TGTGCCAGCAGCTACCGGGGTAATTCACCCCTCCACTTT.

This clone came up many times. This chain's CDR3 is CASSLDRGLDEQYF. Written as DNA, the CDR3 is TGCGCCAGCAGCCTAGACAGGGGTCTTGACGAGCAGTACTTC. The chain has TRBV5-1 and TRBJ2-7; 8 bases line up with TRBD1. V trimming: 4 bases; J trimming: 5 bases; junction bases outside the gene matches: 8. CDR3 length: 14 amino acids. Germline V gene data show CDR1 as SGHRS and CDR2 as YFSETQ.

This clone was seen at least ten times. V gene TRBV4-3 combines with J gene TRBJ2-5; 11 positions agree with TRBD2. V was clipped by 0 bases and J by 4 bases; unmatched bases: 7. CDR1 LGHNA and CDR2 YSLEER come from the germline V gene. The CDR3 runs 17 residues. CDR3 coding DNA: TGCGCCAGCAGCCAAGACAGTAGCGGGAGGGCCAGAGAGACCCAGTACTTC. This codes for CASSQDSSGRARETQYF.

This clone was seen at least ten times. The chain couples TRBV10-3 to TRBJ2-3; 7 bases map to TRBD1. There are 16 residues in the CDR3. CDR1 and CDR2 from the germline V gene are ENHRY and SYGVKD. The trim removed 4 bases at V and 0 bases at J, leaving 7 bases unmatched. The CDR3 is CAISGFGTESTDTQYF. The CDR3 nucleotides read TGTGCCATCAGTGGGTTCGGGACAGAAAGCACAGATACGCAGTATTTT.

This clone was recorded at least ten times. This chain links TRBV7-2 with TRBJ2-7; D remains unclear. There are 15 residues in the CDR3. With 2 bases removed from V and 2 bases from J, the gap between germline ends came to 13 bases. Per the germline V gene, CDR1 is SGHTA and CDR2 is FQGNSA. The CDR3 sequence is CASSLQSSGTYEQYF. The DNA of the CDR3 is TGTGCCAGCAGCTTACAGAGCTCAGGCACCTACGAGCAGTACTTC.

At least ten counts were recorded for this clone. This sequence joins TRBV5-1 and TRBJ1-2; 9 nucleotides match TRBD1. There are 16 residues in the CDR3. J was trimmed by 7 bases and V by 0 bases; bases with no gene match: 10. CDR1 and CDR2 from the germline V gene are SGHRS and YFSETQ. CDR3: CASSLGQGEDEGGYTF. CDR3 nucleotides: TGCGCCAGCAGCTTGGGACAGGGGGAAGATGAAGGTGGCTACACCTTC. Supplemented by reference TRBV5-1 and TRBJ1-2, the full variable domain reads KAGVTQTPRYLIKTRGQQVTLSCSPISGHRSVSWYQQTPGQGLQFLFEYFSETQRNKGNFPGRFSGRQFSNSRSEMNVSTLELGDSALYLCASSLGQGEDEGGYTFGSGTRLTVV.